Listed here are 25 T cell receptor beta chains from one sample, sequenced in a study of T cell responses to AZD1222 COVID-19 vaccine. Only in-frame clones appear in the TCRdb table, and some are missing; sequencing was by immunoSEQ multiplex PCR. The table lists approximately 30,000 clones, about 84% of them singletons. Specimen: peripheral blood, collected 28 days after the second AZD1222 dose. These TCRs come from an adult who received the AZD1222 COVID-19 vaccine.

The rearrangement uses TRBV2 and TRBJ2-2; TRBD1 might be the D (5 bases). The germline V gene has CDR1 SNHLY and CDR2 FYNNEI. This CDR3 is 14 amino acids long. The V end was cut by 2 bases, the J end by 1 base, with 5 bases between. CDR3 sequence (DNA): TGTGCCAGCAGTGAACAGGGGAACACCGGGGAGCTGTTTTTT. It specifies CASSEQGNTGELFF.

CDR3 loop: CASSRGGPLNTEAFF. The CDR3 nucleotides are TGTGCCAGCAGTAGGGGGGGACCTTTGAACACTGAAGCTTTCTTT. The genes are TRBV6-5 and TRBJ1-1; a weak D match, TRBD1 (6 bases). Germline V lookup: CDR1 MNHEY, CDR2 SVGAGI. The CDR3 spans 15 residues. V dropped 5 bases and J dropped 0 bases, with 13 bases sitting between them.

V usage is TRBV4-2 and J usage is TRBJ1-6, with D possibly being TRBD1 (5 bases). Germline CDR1 LGHNA, CDR2 YNFKEQ. V was clipped by 2 bases and J by 8 bases, with 13 bases between them. The CDR3 covers 15 residues. The CDR3: CASSQSRDPDSPLHF. The CDR3 DNA follows: TGTGCCAGCAGCCAATCTCGGGACCCAGATTCACCCCTCCACTTT.

V gene TRBV11-3 combines with J gene TRBJ2-5; D is possibly TRBD1 (5 bases). The CDR3 is 12 amino acids. The ends were cut back, 3 bases at V and 4 bases at J, with 6 bases in the middle. The germline V gene encodes CDR1 SGHNT and CDR2 YENEEA. CDR3 amino acids: CASSFRGETQYF. The CDR3, as DNA: TGTGCCAGCAGCTTTAGGGGAGAGACCCAGTACTTC.

The J gene is TRBJ1-4, the V gene TRBV18, with D perhaps matching TRBD1 (5 bases). The V end was cut by 3 bases, the J end by 8 bases, with 16 bases between. Per germline, CDR1 KGHSH and CDR2 LQKENI. The CDR3 runs 15 residues. The CDR3 DNA follows: TGTGCCAGCTCACCGCTACAGGAGCAGAACGAAAAACTGTTTTTT. It is translated as CASSPLQEQNEKLFF.

The rearrangement uses TRBV7-9 and TRBJ2-5; D gene uncertain. The CDR3 is 14 amino acids. The germline V gene has CDR1 SEHNR and CDR2 FQNEAQ (reference sequence). The V gene lost 0 bases and the J gene lost 4 bases, with 9 bases spanning the gap. The chain's CDR3 is CASSLAGRGETQYF. The CDR3 DNA reads as TGTGCCAGCAGCTTAGCAGGGCGAGGAGAGACCCAGTACTTC.

This clone has just one count. This chain joins TRBV5-5 and TRBJ1-2; D gene unclear. Per the germline V gene, CDR1 is SGHKS and CDR2 is YYEKEE (reference sequence). This CDR3 region has 14 residues. Trimming cost V 4 bases and J 3 bases, with 13 bases left between them. The DNA of the CDR3 is TGTGCCAGCAGCGCGGGCCCCTCGGACTATGGCTACACCTTC. This gives the protein CASSAGPSDYGYTF.

This rearrangement joins TRBV19 to TRBJ1-5, with D possibly matching TRBD1 (6 bases). The V end was cut by 3 bases, the J end by 2 bases, with 11 bases between. The CDR3 has 15 amino acids. Looked up from germline, CDR1 is LNHDA and CDR2 is SQIVND (reference sequence). The CDR3 here is CASSIPGAGNQPQHF. The CDR3 region has the DNA TGTGCCAGTAGTATCCCAGGGGCTGGCAATCAGCCCCAGCATTTT.

The rearrangement uses TRBV2 and TRBJ2-5; no reliable D call. The length of the CDR3 is 13 residues. Germline lookup yields CDR1 SNHLY and CDR2 FYNNEI. Trimming shortened V by 6 bases and J by 4 bases, and 12 bases separated the two germline ends. The chain's CDR3 is CASSVIGVETQYF. DNA of the CDR3: TGTGCCAGCAGCGTTATTGGGGTAGAGACCCAGTACTTC.

The chain carries TRBV5-1 and TRBJ1-1; TRBD1 matches at 10 bases. CDR3 length equals 14 residues. The germline V gene encodes CDR1 SGHRS and CDR2 YFSETQ. V shed 7 bases, J shed 3 bases, and the junction held 6 bases outside the gene matches. The CDR3 region is CASGLDRGHTEAFF. Here the CDR3 DNA reads TGCGCCAGCGGTTTAGACAGGGGGCACACTGAAGCTTTCTTT.

This chain connects TRBV12-3 or TRBV12-4 to TRBJ2-7; tentatively, D is TRBD1 (6 bases). This CDR3 spans 13 amino acids. V was pared by 6 bases and J by 3 bases, with 12 bases between. Here the CDR3 DNA reads TGTGCCAGCAGGGGGACAAGCTTCTACGAGCAGTACGTC. Protein sequence: CASRGTSFYEQYV.

This clone was observed a few times. The chain combines TRBV11-3 with TRBJ1-1; D uncertain. Germline V lookup: CDR1 SGHNT, CDR2 YENEEA. CDR3 length equals 13 residues. V lost 1 base and J 6 bases, leaving 9 bases between the germline ends. Here the CDR3 DNA reads TGTGCCAGCAGCTTAGTTCAGTCCGCTGAAGCTTTCTTT. This codes for CASSLVQSAEAFF.

The chain combines TRBV7-2 with TRBJ2-7, with 9 bases identical to TRBD1. This CDR3 spans 15 amino acids. Per the germline V gene, CDR1 is SGHTA and CDR2 is FQGNSA. The V and J ends lost 5 bases and 3 bases, in that order; junction bases with no gene match: 8. The CDR3 is CASSAYRGHGYEQYF. CDR3 bases: TGTGCCAGCAGCGCCTACAGGGGGCATGGCTACGAGCAGTACTTC.

The gene calls are TRBV7-9 and TRBJ1-4; 9 nucleotides agree with TRBD1. Germline V gives CDR1 SEHNR, CDR2 FQNEAQ (reference sequence). Trimming at V came to 4 bases and at J to 4 bases, leaving 7 bases not matched to a gene. This CDR3 has 16 amino acids. In nucleotides, the CDR3 is TGTGCCAGCAGCTCGGGACAGGGCATCGGTAATGAAAAACTGTTTTTT. Its translation: CASSSGQGIGNEKLFF.

The V gene is TRBV2, the J gene TRBJ1-5; unclear D gene. The ends were cut back, 7 bases at V and 3 bases at J, with 16 bases in the middle. The germline gives CDR1 SNHLY, CDR2 FYNNEI. The CDR3 has 15 amino acids. Here the CDR3 reads CASTPFGGVNQPQHF. CDR3 nucleotide sequence: TGTGCCAGCACCCCTTTCGGAGGAGTCAATCAGCCCCAGCATTTT.

This chain uses TRBV24-1 with TRBJ2-2; maybe TRBD1 (6 bases). Germline assignment: CDR1 KGHDR and CDR2 SFDVKD. Between the trimmed V and J ends, which lost 5 bases and 3 bases, there was a span of 12 bases. CDR3 length: 15 residues. This chain's CDR3 is CATSGGQGDTGELFF. The CDR3 nucleotides read TGTGCCACCAGTGGGGGGCAGGGAGACACCGGGGAGCTGTTTTTT.

The V call is TRBV5-1, the J call TRBJ1-5; D uncertain. This CDR3 has 15 residues. With 4 bases removed from V and 1 base from J, the gap between germline ends came to 12 bases. CDR1 is SGHRS, CDR2 YFSETQ, per germline. CDR3 sequence: CASSVEGGSNQPQHF. DNA for the CDR3: TGCGCCAGCAGCGTTGAGGGCGGGAGCAATCAGCCCCAGCATTTT.

V usage is TRBV2 and J usage is TRBJ2-7; 11 positions match TRBD2. The CDR3 length is 15 residues. V lost 5 bases, J lost 0 bases, and 3 bases stayed unmatched. Germline CDR1 SNHLY, CDR2 FYNNEI. The CDR3 reads CASSPTSGGSYEQYV. Written as DNA, the CDR3 is TGTGCCAGCAGTCCAACTAGCGGGGGCTCCTACGAGCAGTACGTC.

The chain couples TRBV5-5 to TRBJ1-4; D unresolved. The V gene lost 4 bases and the J gene lost 4 bases, with 5 bases spanning the gap. This CDR3 spans 12 amino acids. Germline V CDR1 and CDR2: SGHKS, YYEKEE (reference sequence). The CDR3 loop reads CASSRLNEKLFF. CDR3 in DNA: TGTGCCAGCAGCCGCCTTAATGAAAAACTGTTTTTT.

The chain joins TRBV6-2 or TRBV6-3 to TRBJ2-1; 9 positions agree with TRBD2. The germline V gene encodes CDR1 MNHEY and CDR2 SVGEGT. CDR3 length equals 18 residues. The V segment lost 5 bases and the J segment 5 bases; nucleotides outside the gene matches: 16. The DNA for the CDR3 is TGTGCCAGCAGTATATGGGATGGTAGCGGGAGTTTCGACAATGAGCAGTTCTTC. Protein product: CASSIWDGSGSFDNEQFF.

This clone has a single count. The V gene is TRBV12-1, the J gene TRBJ2-7; the D call of TRBD1 is as the table states it, not checked on the DNA. TRBV12-1 is a pseudogene locus. The CDR3 runs to 16 residues. CDR3 sequence reads: CASTPDGTGGTYEQYF. The CDR3 region has the DNA TGTGCCAGCACGCCCGATGGGACAGGGGGGACCTACGAGCAGTACTTC.

This clone was seen more than once but under ten times. The rearrangement links TRBV6-5 to TRBJ1-3; the D gene is possibly TRBD1 (5 bases). The CDR3 totals 14 residues. Trimming stripped 9 bases from V and 0 bases from J, with 12 bases between. From germline, CDR1 is MNHEY and CDR2 SVGAGI. The CDR3 loop is CASKRQSSGNTIYF. Here the CDR3 DNA reads TGTGCCAGTAAAAGACAGAGCTCTGGAAACACCATATATTTT.

The rearrangement joins TRBV7-3 to TRBJ1-4; the D is unclear. This CDR3 is 16 amino acids long. Germline loops: CDR1 SGHTA, CDR2 FQGTGA. The V gene lost 5 bases and the J gene lost 0 bases, with 13 bases spanning the gap. DNA of the CDR3: TGTGCCAGCAGCAGCAACCGGGATCCAACTAATGAAAAACTGTTTTTT. This translates into CASSSNRDPTNEKLFF.

The chain combines TRBV18 with TRBJ1-2; possibly TRBD1 for D (6 bases). The CDR3 length is 15 residues. Germline CDR1 KGHSH, CDR2 LQKENI. With 2 bases removed from V and 8 bases from J, the gap between germline ends came to 18 bases. CDR3 nucleotides: TGTGCCAGCTCACCAATTGACGAGGGGGGAAAAGGCTACACCTTC. As protein: CASSPIDEGGKGYTF.

The V call is TRBV6-2 or TRBV6-3, the J call TRBJ2-1; 12 bases are shared with TRBD2. CDR1 is MNHEY and CDR2 is SVGEGT in the germline V gene. J was trimmed by 10 bases and V by 2 bases; bases with no gene match: 9. This CDR3 has 16 amino acids. CDR3 sequence (DNA): TGTGCCAGCAGTTACCAGTTCGGGACTAGCGGGTTAGAGCAGTTCTTC. This gives the protein CASSYQFGTSGLEQFF.